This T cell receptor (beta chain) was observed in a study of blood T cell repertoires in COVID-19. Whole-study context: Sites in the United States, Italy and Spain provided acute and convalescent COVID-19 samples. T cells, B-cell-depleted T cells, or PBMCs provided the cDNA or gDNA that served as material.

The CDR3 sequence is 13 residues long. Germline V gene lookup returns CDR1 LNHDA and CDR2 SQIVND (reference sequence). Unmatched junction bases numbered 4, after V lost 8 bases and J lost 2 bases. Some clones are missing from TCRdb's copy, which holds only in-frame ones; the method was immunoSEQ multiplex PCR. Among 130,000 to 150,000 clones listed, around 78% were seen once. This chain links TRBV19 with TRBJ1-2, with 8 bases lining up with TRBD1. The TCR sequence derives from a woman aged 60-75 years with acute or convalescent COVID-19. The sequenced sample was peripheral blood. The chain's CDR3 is CASGTGQNYGYTF. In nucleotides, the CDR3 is TGTGCCAGTGGGACAGGACAGAACTATGGCTACACCTTC.